Below, one T cell receptor beta chain is given with its context. The antigen is undetermined. This entry comes from a study of post-analysis software for immune sequencing data. Study as a whole: Disease courses included relapsing-remitting, secondary progressive and progressive-relapsing multiple sclerosis. General study points: Batch-matched samples strongly co-clustered by F measure. Controls showed significantly higher normalized Chao1 diversity than did multiple sclerosis patients. With TRBV5-6, TRBV5-1 and TRBV20-1 included, about 5 TRBV segments were more frequent in patients than in controls.

The CDR3 has 14 amino acids. V lost 7 bases and J lost 3, with 18 bases in between. CDR1 SQVTM and CDR2 ANQGSEA come from the germline V gene. Prepared TCR beta cDNA libraries contained unique molecular identifiers. One entry per CDR3 protein, called by TCRdb with MiXCR from the PCR reads. The sample records about 820,000 distinct CDR3 sequences, approximately 53% being singletons. Specimen: blood. The rearrangement uses TRBV29-1 and TRBJ2-5, with D possibly TRBD2 on 5 matching bases. The sequence derives from a girl between 5 and 17 years old with multiple sclerosis. The CDR3 DNA is TGCAGCGGCTTAGGAACGGGGATTAAAGAGACCCAGTACTTC. It is translated as CSGLGTGIKETQYF.